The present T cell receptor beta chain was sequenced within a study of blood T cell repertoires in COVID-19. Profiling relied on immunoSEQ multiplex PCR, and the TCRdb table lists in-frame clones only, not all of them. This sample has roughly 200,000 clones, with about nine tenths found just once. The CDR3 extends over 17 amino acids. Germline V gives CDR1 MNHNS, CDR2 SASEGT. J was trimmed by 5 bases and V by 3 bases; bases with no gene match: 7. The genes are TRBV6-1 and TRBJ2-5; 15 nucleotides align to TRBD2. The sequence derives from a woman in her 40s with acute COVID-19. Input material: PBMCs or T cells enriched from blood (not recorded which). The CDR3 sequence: CASSDRTSGGAGETQYF. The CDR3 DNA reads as TGTGCCAGCAGTGATAGGACTAGCGGGGGGGCTGGGGAGACCCAGTACTTC.